This note documents a single TCR beta chain sequence. The sample belongs to a study of CD8 T cells in ankylosing spondylitis. TCRdb passed the 5' RACE reads through MiXCR, listing each CDR3 protein once. The sample comprises about 350,000 distinct CDR3 sequences, 20% to 25% of which are singletons, and 10% to 15% rests with the top ten. In germline, CDR1 is SEHNR, CDR2 FQNEAQ (reference sequence). There are 16 residues in the CDR3. The ends lost 7 bases at V and 4 bases at J; junction bases unmatched: 12. The clonotype comes from a male donor with ankylosing spondylitis or in good health (not recorded which). Sequencing used blood, either unsorted or a sorted T cell fraction (not recorded which). This chain joins TRBV7-9 and TRBJ2-1, with 8 bases fitting TRBD2. The CDR3 DNA reads TGTGCCAGCACCCTCGATCGGGGACTAGTATACAATGAGCAGTTCTTC. This gives the protein CASTLDRGLVYNEQFF.